These 9 T cell receptor beta chains were all obtained from the same sample, sequenced in a study of blood T cells in healthy people across ages. The use of a sample-barcoded 5' primer and a J-beta primer mix characterized a second PCR of roughly 7 to 11 cycles. Each CDR3 protein gets one entry after TCRdb re-called the 5' RACE reads with MiXCR. The sample lists roughly 640,000 distinct CDR3 sequences, approximately 30% occurring once. Sequencing used blood. The receptors here all came from a woman of 80 years or more in good health.

V is TRBV3-1 and J is TRBJ2-3, with D possibly being TRBD2 (7 bases). The length of the CDR3 is 15 residues. The V gene's germline CDR1 is LGHDT and CDR2 YNNKEL (reference sequence). V dropped 1 base and J dropped 7 bases, with 15 bases sitting between them. In DNA form, the CDR3 reads TGTGCCAGCAGCCAAGGCCGGGGGGCGGGTAATACGCAGTATTTT. Translated, it gives CASSQGRGAGNTQYF.

The V call is TRBV6-2 or TRBV6-3, the J call TRBJ1-5, with a weak D call TRBD1 (5 bases). The V end was cut by 3 bases, the J end by 7 bases, with 10 bases between. The CDR3 runs 13 residues. CDR1 is MNHEY, CDR2 SVGEGT, per germline. For the CDR3, the DNA is TGTGCCAGCAGTTATCCTGGGACGCAGCCCCAGCATTTT. Translation: CASSYPGTQPQHF.

For this clonotype: An end of the junction differs from the germline gene, which may be a read error. This chain connects TRBV28 to TRBJ2-1; 11 nucleotides match TRBD2. Germline lookup yields CDR1 MDHEN and CDR2 SYDVKM. The CDR3 has 16 residues. The chain's CDR3 is CASALGTSGGQGERFF. CDR3 in DNA: TGTGCCAGCGCCCTGGGAACTAGCGGGGGCCAGGGTGAGCGGTTCTTC.

CDR3 protein: CASSLLDWLWGYTF. In DNA form, the CDR3 reads TGTGCCAGCAGTTTACTTGACTGGCTCTGGGGCTACACCTTC. The chain carries TRBV28 and TRBJ1-2, with D unresolved. CDR1 MDHEN and CDR2 SYDVKM come from the germline V gene. V gave up 2 bases and J gave up 8 bases, with 15 bases separating them. This CDR3 is built from 14 residues.

This clonotype appeared a few times. A read error is possible here, since a much larger clone lies one base away. The genes are TRBV5-1 and TRBJ2-1; no clear D gene. The CDR3 consists of 12 residues. V lost 7 bases, J lost 13 bases, and 18 bases lay in between. Germline-derived CDR1 and CDR2 are SGHRS and YFSETQ. CDR3 in DNA: TGCGCCAGCCGGGTAGATGCGGAGACCCAGTTCTTC. It codes for CASRVDAETQFF.

Note on this clonotype: A much larger clonotype is one base distant, so this may be a read error. The chain has TRBV7-2 and TRBJ2-1; D not certain. The CDR3 loop spans 16 amino acids. The germline V gene has CDR1 SGHTA and CDR2 FQGNSA. V lost 0 bases and J lost 0, with 9 bases in between. This CDR3 is CASSLARASSYNEQFF. In DNA form, the CDR3 reads TGTGCCAGCAGCTTAGCACGGGCGAGCTCCTACAATGAGCAGTTCTTC.

As to this clonotype: This could be a read error, since a much larger clone is one nucleotide away. The chain links TRBV12-3 or TRBV12-4 to TRBJ2-6; unclear D gene. Trimming took 8 bases from V and 2 from J, leaving 4 bases between them. The CDR3 totals 12 residues. The CDR3 sequence is CASGAGANVLTF. The CDR3 DNA sequence: TGTGCCAGCGGGGCTGGGGCCAACGTCCTGACTTTC.

Worth noting for this clonotype: A read error may explain this, as a much larger clone is one base away. The chain links TRBV5-1 to TRBJ2-5; the D is unclear. Trimming shortened V by 0 bases and J by 11 bases, and 17 bases separated the two germline ends. This CDR3 is 14 amino acids long. Germline-derived CDR1 and CDR2 are SGHRS and YFSETQ. The CDR3 region is CASSLASPRNEQYF. The CDR3 DNA sequence: TGCGCCAGCAGCTTGGCCAGCCCGAGAAATGAGCAGTACTTC.

The rearrangement links TRBV30 to TRBJ1-1, with unresolved D. V lost 5 bases and J 0 bases, leaving 7 bases between the germline ends. Germline V gene sequence: CDR1 GTSNPN, CDR2 SVGIG (reference sequence). The CDR3 length is 12 residues. The CDR3 here is CAWRVMNTEAFF. The CDR3 nucleotides read TGTGCCTGGCGGGTCATGAACACTGAAGCTTTCTTT. The variable domain in full, completed from reference TRBV30 and TRBJ1-1, reads SQTIHQWPATLVQPVGSPLSLECTVEGTSNPNLYWYRQAAGRGLQLLFYSVGIGQISSEVPQNLSASRPQDRQFILSSKKLLLSDSGFYLCAWRVMNTEAFFGQGTRLTVV.